The 28 T cell receptor beta chains presented below share a single source sample, sequenced in a study of Graves' ophthalmopathy and Graves' hyperthyroidism. Amplification targeted the TCR beta CDR3 regions, with RNA transcripts as the source material. Scientists carried out first-round RT-PCR using HTBI primers and then a second-round multiplex PCR. TCRdb re-called the multiplex PCR reads with MiXCR, one entry per CDR3 protein. This repertoire shows under 350,000 distinct CDR3 sequences, 17% found once; its top ten account for more than 9%. The source material was peripheral blood. Source of these receptors: an adult man with Graves' ophthalmopathy.

In its sample, this clonotype was seen many times. V is TRBV14 and J is TRBJ2-7, with 10 bases identical to TRBD1. Germline CDR1 SGHDN, CDR2 FVKESK. J was trimmed by 5 bases and V by 5 bases; bases with no gene match: 9. The CDR3 is 15 amino acids. The CDR3 DNA is TGTGCCAGCAGCGATCCGGGACAGGGGTACCACGAGCAGTACTTC. Encoded protein: CASSDPGQGYHEQYF.

There are many counts of this clonotype. V is TRBV19 and J is TRBJ2-2, with D maybe TRBD2 (5 bases). The CDR3 sequence is 14 residues long. Per the germline V gene, CDR1 is LNHDA and CDR2 is SQIVND (reference sequence). Trimming stripped 4 bases from V and 4 bases from J, with 10 bases between. CDR3 region: CASSKGRGTGELFF. CDR3 coding DNA: TGTGCCAGTAGTAAGGGTCGGGGCACCGGGGAGCTGTTTTTT.

This clonotype was seen many times. The rearrangement links TRBV15 to TRBJ2-5, with a weak D call TRBD1 (6 bases). The V gene's germline CDR1 is LNHNV and CDR2 YYDKDF (reference sequence). Deletions cut 5 bases from V and 13 bases from J, with 14 bases between. The CDR3 totals 11 residues. The CDR3 sequence is CATSATGIPYF. The CDR3 DNA reads TGTGCCACCAGCGCAACAGGGATTCCGTACTTC.

In this sample, this clonotype turned up many times. The rearrangement joins TRBV12-3 or TRBV12-4 to TRBJ2-7; TRBD1 matches at 7 bases. Trimming at V came to 4 bases and at J to 4 bases, leaving 13 bases not matched to a gene. The CDR3 consists of 16 residues. CDR3 coding DNA: TGTGCCAGCAGTTCTTCCAAGTACAGGGGAAAATACGAGCAGTACTTC. Its protein product is CASSSSKYRGKYEQYF.

This clonotype has ten or more counts. The V and J genes are TRBV7-9 and TRBJ1-1; no reliable D call. Germline lookup yields CDR1 SEHNR and CDR2 FQNEAQ (reference sequence). The CDR3 is made up of 15 amino acids. Trimming cost V 4 bases and J 1 base, with 13 bases left between them. Here the CDR3 reads CASSCEEDGNTEAFF. CDR3 DNA sequence: TGTGCCAGCAGCTGTGAGGAGGACGGGAACACTGAAGCTTTCTTT.

This clonotype was detected many times. This chain joins TRBV5-1 and TRBJ1-1; 8 nucleotides agree with TRBD1. Trimming at V came to 4 bases and at J to 0 bases, leaving 5 bases not matched to a gene. The CDR3 is made up of 15 amino acids. Germline CDR1 reads SGHRS; CDR2 reads YFSETQ. CDR3 loop: CASSARQGMNTEAFF. In DNA form, the CDR3 reads TGCGCCAGCAGCGCCCGACAGGGGATGAACACTGAAGCTTTCTTT.

The chain combines TRBV30 with TRBJ2-7; maybe TRBD2 (6 bases). Germline loops: CDR1 GTSNPN, CDR2 SVGIG (reference sequence). CDR3 length: 15 residues. V was trimmed by 0 bases and J by 5 bases, leaving 17 bases between them. The CDR3 sequence is CAWSVRRGRRDEQYF. The CDR3 region has the DNA TGTGCCTGGAGTGTAAGGCGTGGCAGGAGGGACGAGCAGTACTTC.

This clonotype was found many times. V and J are TRBV6-5 and TRBJ1-1; D is unclear. Germline CDR1 MNHEY, CDR2 SVGAGI. V lost 7 bases and J 7 bases, leaving 10 bases between the germline ends. This CDR3 has 11 residues. CDR3 region: CASTDVGEAFF. CDR3 sequence (DNA): TGTGCCAGCACAGATGTGGGTGAAGCTTTCTTT.

Ten or more counts support this clonotype. V gene TRBV15 combines with J gene TRBJ2-7; perhaps D is TRBD1 or TRBD2 (5 bases each). The germline CDR1 and CDR2 sequences are LNHNV and YYDKDF (reference sequence). Deletions cut 1 base from V and 2 bases from J, with 15 bases between. The CDR3 loop spans 16 amino acids. DNA for the CDR3: TGTGCCACCAGCAGAGCCGCCTCGGGGCTCCCCTACGAGCAGTACTTC. Translation: CATSRAASGLPYEQYF.

This clonotype showed up many times. The rearrangement joins TRBV4-1 to TRBJ1-6; the match to TRBD1 covers 9 bases. Unmatched junction bases numbered 6, after V lost 4 bases and J lost 8 bases. This CDR3 contains 15 residues. The germline CDR1 and CDR2 sequences are MGHRA and YSYEKL. The CDR3 DNA sequence: TGCGCCAGCAGCCGCAGGACAGGGGAAGATTCACCCCTCCACTTT. Amino acids: CASSRRTGEDSPLHF.

The gene calls are TRBV6-2 or TRBV6-3 and TRBJ1-2, with 11 bases fitting TRBD1. Looked up from germline, CDR1 is MNHEY and CDR2 is SVGEGT. The CDR3 runs 21 residues. Trimming took 0 bases from V and 1 from J; bases not matched to a gene: 16. The CDR3 loop reads CASSYSRTGGGTEIFNYGYTF. The CDR3 DNA reads as TGTGCCAGCAGTTACTCAAGGACAGGGGGCGGGACAGAGATTTTTAACTATGGCTACACCTTC.

This clonotype was counted ten times or more. The V gene is TRBV4-2, the J gene TRBJ1-4, with no clear D. CDR1 LGHNA and CDR2 YNFKEQ come from the germline V gene. The CDR3 has 15 residues. V dropped 1 base and J dropped 0 bases, with 6 bases sitting between them. Here the CDR3 reads CASSQVSATNEKLFF. The CDR3 DNA reads TGTGCCAGCAGCCAAGTTTCTGCAACTAATGAAAAACTGTTTTTT.

This clonotype showed up many times. The chain couples TRBV6-1 to TRBJ2-7, with D maybe TRBD1 (5 bases). Per germline, CDR1 MNHNS and CDR2 SASEGT. This CDR3 comprises 13 residues. V lost 6 bases and J lost 1, with 10 bases in between. The CDR3 protein is CASRSQGSYEQYF. As DNA, the CDR3 is TGTGCCAGCAGGTCCCAGGGATCCTACGAGCAGTACTTC.

To note about this clonotype: A much larger clone lies a single base off, so this may be a read error. The rearrangement uses TRBV5-1 and TRBJ2-5; D is possibly TRBD2 (6 bases). The CDR3 consists of 14 residues. CDR1 and CDR2 (germline): SGHRS, YFSETQ. The DNA of the CDR3 is TGCGCCAGAAGCTTGGTCGCGGGAAAAGAGACCCAGTACTTC. It specifies CARSLVAGKETQYF.

This clonotype was counted at least ten times. V usage is TRBV2 and J usage is TRBJ1-4; D uncertain. CDR1 is SNHLY and CDR2 is FYNNEI in the germline V gene. This CDR3 is built from 13 residues. Trimming shortened V by 4 bases and J by 8 bases, and 11 bases separated the two germline ends. Here the CDR3 DNA reads TGTGCCAGCAGTGGCAGGACGACAGAAAAACTGTTTTTT. It is translated as CASSGRTTEKLFF.

This clonotype has at least ten counts. This chain joins TRBV4-2 and TRBJ2-7, with D tentatively TRBD2 (5 bases). V lost 6 bases and J 6 bases, leaving 18 bases between the germline ends. The CDR3 length is 14 residues. Germline V CDR1 and CDR2: LGHNA, YNFKEQ. The CDR3 is CASSRDPRGREQYF. In DNA, the CDR3 is TGTGCCAGCAGTAGAGACCCCCGAGGGCGCGAGCAGTACTTC.

This clonotype was detected many times. The chain recombines TRBV20-1 with TRBJ2-7; D is perhaps TRBD1 or TRBD2 (5 bases each). V was shortened by 1 base and J by 4 bases, with 20 bases between the two germline ends. The CDR3 totals 16 residues. Germline loops: CDR1 DFQATT, CDR2 SNEGSKA (reference sequence). CDR3 sequence: CSARGVQGVGAYEQYF. The CDR3 DNA reads TGCAGTGCTAGAGGGGTGCAGGGAGTCGGGGCTTACGAGCAGTACTTC.

The sample holds many counts of this clonotype. V usage is TRBV4-1 and J usage is TRBJ1-2, with a possible D match to TRBD1 (6 bases). The CDR3 has 15 residues. Looked up from germline, CDR1 is MGHRA and CDR2 is YSYEKL. V dropped 4 bases and J dropped 6 bases, with 18 bases sitting between them. CDR3 sequence reads: CASSRTGAGVDGYTF. CDR3 sequence (DNA): TGCGCCAGCAGCCGCACTGGGGCAGGGGTCGATGGCTACACCTTC.

This clonotype has at least ten counts. The chain combines TRBV7-8 with TRBJ2-2; D is ambiguous. The V and J ends lost 2 bases and 2 bases respectively, with 15 bases between them. The CDR3 is made up of 17 amino acids. Germline V lookup: CDR1 SGHVS, CDR2 FQNEAQ. CDR3 loop: CASSLINRDANTGELFF. The CDR3 DNA sequence: TGTGCCAGCAGCTTAATAAATCGTGACGCTAACACCGGGGAGCTGTTTTTT.

This clonotype has ten or more counts. The chain recombines TRBV20-1 with TRBJ2-7; D is unclear. The length of the CDR3 is 14 residues. CDR1 and CDR2 from the germline V gene are DFQATT and SNEGSKA (reference sequence). The V and J ends lost 0 bases and 1 base respectively, with 10 bases between them. CDR3 amino acids: CSARDPGASYEQYF. The CDR3 region has the DNA TGCAGTGCTAGAGATCCCGGTGCATCCTACGAGCAGTACTTC.

V gene TRBV6-1 combines with J gene TRBJ1-6; TRBD1 agrees at 8 bases. Germline V lookup: CDR1 MNHNS, CDR2 SASEGT. V dropped 6 bases and J dropped 9; count of bases not matched to a gene: 7. This CDR3 is 14 amino acids long. The CDR3 DNA is TGTGCCAGCAGCCATGGACAGGGCGGTTCACCCCTCCACTTT. Its translation: CASSHGQGGSPLHF.

This clonotype has ten or more counts. The chain joins TRBV6-5 to TRBJ1-2; no definite D call. Trimming pared 4 bases from V and 6 bases from J, leaving 9 bases between. Germline CDR1 MNHEY, CDR2 SVGAGI. This CDR3 spans 12 amino acids. CDR3 sequence (DNA): TGTGCCAGCAGTTCAAGACTCAATGGCTACACCTTC. This encodes CASSSRLNGYTF.

This clonotype appeared many times. The rearrangement uses TRBV7-2 and TRBJ1-6; 8 positions agree with TRBD1. The V segment lost 5 bases and the J segment 10 bases; nucleotides outside the gene matches: 4. CDR1 is SGHTA, CDR2 FQGNSA, per germline. The CDR3 is made up of 13 amino acids. The CDR3 here is CASSVDRGSPLHF. CDR3 sequence (DNA): TGTGCCAGCAGCGTCGACAGGGGATCACCCCTCCACTTT. The full variable domain, in which reference TRBV7-2 and TRBJ1-6 provide the parts outside the CDR3, is GAGVSQSPSNKVTEKGKDVELRCDPISGHTALYWYRQSLGQGLEFLIYFQGNSAPDKSGLPSDRFSAERTGGSVSTLTIQRTQQEDSAVYLCASSVDRGSPLHFGNGTRLTVT.

In this sample, this clonotype turned up many times. The chain employs TRBV9 and TRBJ2-2, with D possibly matching TRBD2 (6 bases). Trimming shortened V by 6 bases and J by 6 bases, and 15 bases separated the two germline ends. The CDR3 extends over 14 amino acids. Looked up from germline, CDR1 is SGDLS and CDR2 is YYNGEE. The CDR3 DNA is TGTGCCAGCACCAAGGGTGGGACTTCCGGGGAGCTGTTTTTT. Translating it yields CASTKGGTSGELFF.

This clonotype was observed at least ten times. CDR3 protein: CASSWDRRDYSGANVLTF. The CDR3 DNA sequence: TGTGCCAGCAGCTGGGACAGGCGTGACTACTCTGGGGCCAACGTCCTGACTTTC. The chain is built from TRBV11-1 and TRBJ2-6, with 8 bases aligning to TRBD1. Germline-derived CDR1 and CDR2 are SGHAT and FQDESV (reference sequence). V trimming: 4 bases; J trimming: 0 bases; junction bases outside the gene matches: 8. CDR3 length: 18 residues.

This clonotype was recorded many times. The gene calls are TRBV5-1 and TRBJ1-1, with D possibly TRBD1 on 6 matching bases. This CDR3 has 15 residues. Germline V lookup: CDR1 SGHRS, CDR2 YFSETQ. With 0 bases removed from V and 5 bases from J, the gap between germline ends came to 14 bases. The CDR3 is CASSLESQGWTEAFF. The CDR3, as DNA: TGCGCCAGCAGCTTGGAATCACAGGGTTGGACTGAAGCTTTCTTT. The whole variable domain, remainder taken from reference TRBV5-1 and TRBJ1-1, is KAGVTQTPRYLIKTRGQQVTLSCSPISGHRSVSWYQQTPGQGLQFLFEYFSETQRNKGNFPGRFSGRQFSNSRSEMNVSTLELGDSALYLCASSLESQGWTEAFFGQGTRLTVV.

This clonotype was detected ten times or more. The chain employs TRBV6-2 or TRBV6-3 and TRBJ2-7; 7 bases align to TRBD1. This CDR3 contains 14 residues. V shed 5 bases and J 3 bases; nucleotides not matched to a gene: 7. Looked up from germline, CDR1 is MNHEY and CDR2 is SVGEGT. The chain's CDR3 is CASSRTGAYYEQYF. CDR3 DNA sequence: TGTGCCAGCAGTCGCACAGGGGCGTACTACGAGCAGTACTTC.

This clonotype was seen at least ten times. The chain recombines TRBV12-3 or TRBV12-4 with TRBJ1-1; D unclear. The CDR3 consists of 12 residues. V lost 9 bases, J lost 1 base, and 9 bases lay in between. CDR3 protein: CASGRSNTEAFF. CDR3 sequence (DNA): TGTGCCAGTGGACGCTCGAACACTGAAGCTTTCTTT.